This T cell receptor beta chain came from a study of CD8 T cells in Susac syndrome. Overall study results and limits: Clonal expansion was absent from the CD4+ T cell repertoires in Susac syndrome.

In contrast to the negatively isolated CD8+ and CD4+ T cells, TEMRA cells were FACS-enriched. Comments on this clonotype: Its matching antigen is unknown.

RNA, at about 0.45 to 1 ug, was reverse transcribed with random hexamers. Amplification of TCR beta CDR3 used immunoSEQ multiplex PCR across 54 Vbeta and 13 Jbeta. TCRdb fed the immunoSEQ multiplex PCR reads into MiXCR, producing one record per CDR3 protein. The sample lists 180,000 or so distinct CDR3 sequences; over 90% were seen once. The CDR3 has 14 residues. Germline CDR1 is SGHNT and CDR2 is YYREEE (reference sequence). Trimming cost V 0 bases and J 7 bases, with 10 bases left between them. The source material was CD4+ T cells from PBMCs. The sequence derives from a human donor with Susac syndrome. The rearrangement uses TRBV5-4 and TRBJ2-2; weak D call: TRBD1 (6 bases). The CDR3 sequence: CASSLGQVDGELFF. In DNA, the CDR3 is TGTGCCAGCAGCTTGGGACAGGTGGACGGGGAGCTGTTTTTT.